These 27 T cell receptor beta chains originate from one sample sequenced in a study of T cells after yellow fever vaccination. TCRdb independently ran MiXCR on the 5' RACE reads; one entry per CDR3 protein. The data hold 620,000 or so distinct CDR3 sequences, with 9% to 15% observed a single time. This specimen was PBMCs, taken on the day of the yellow fever booster vaccination. The receptors were sampled from a man in his thirties or forties who received the YFV17D yellow fever vaccine.

The chain employs TRBV20-1 and TRBJ1-2; D gene uncertain. V was cut by 4 bases and J by 5 bases, with 8 bases left in between. This CDR3 is built from 11 residues. CDR1 and CDR2 from the germline V gene are DFQATT and SNEGSKA (reference sequence). The CDR3, as DNA: TGCAGTGCTAACAGCGTTTATGGCTACACCTTC. It yields the protein CSANSVYGYTF.

V gene TRBV29-1 combines with J gene TRBJ2-7; D is ambiguous. Germline V gene sequence: CDR1 SQVTM, CDR2 ANQGSEA. V lost 1 base, J lost 5 bases, and 15 bases lay in between. The CDR3 covers 14 residues. The CDR3 nucleotides read TGCAGCGTTGAAGCCGGCCCCGAGGATCACGAGCAGTACTTC. It specifies CSVEAGPEDHEQYF.

This clonotype was counted at least ten times. The V and J genes are TRBV20-1 and TRBJ2-3; D gene unclear. From germline, CDR1 is DFQATT and CDR2 SNEGSKA (reference sequence). This CDR3 is 18 amino acids long. With 4 bases removed from V and 0 bases from J, the gap between germline ends came to 23 bases. The CDR3 protein is CSATRLNAPETSTDTQYF. The CDR3 bases are TGCAGTGCTACCAGACTTAACGCTCCGGAAACTAGCACAGATACGCAGTATTTT.

The rearrangement uses TRBV20-1 and TRBJ2-5; 12 bases are a match to TRBD2. In germline, CDR1 is DFQATT, CDR2 SNEGSKA (reference sequence). J gave up 1 base and V 4 bases, and 4 bases lay outside the gene matches. The length of the CDR3 is 15 residues. CDR3 sequence: CSAMTSGRGQETQYF. CDR3 sequence (DNA): TGCAGTGCTATGACTAGCGGGAGAGGCCAAGAGACCCAGTACTTC.

This clonotype came up a few times. The V gene is TRBV5-1, the J gene TRBJ2-5, with D perhaps being TRBD1 or TRBD2 (6 bases each). CDR1 is SGHRS and CDR2 is YFSETQ in the germline V gene. Trimming left V 4 bases short and J 1 base short, with 17 bases between. This CDR3 region has 16 residues. The CDR3 loop is CASSEGTRTAQETQYF. The CDR3 bases are TGCGCCAGCAGCGAGGGGACTCGGACAGCCCAAGAGACCCAGTACTTC. Drawing the rest from reference TRBV5-1 and TRBJ2-5, the complete variable domain is KAGVTQTPRYLIKTRGQQVTLSCSPISGHRSVSWYQQTPGQGLQFLFEYFSETQRNKGNFPGRFSGRQFSNSRSEMNVSTLELGDSALYLCASSEGTRTAQETQYFGPGTRLLVL.

This clonotype has only a few counts. V and J are TRBV9 and TRBJ2-5; a possible D gene is TRBD1 (5 bases). Germline CDR1 reads SGDLS; CDR2 reads YYNGEE. Trimming took off 2 bases at V and 3 bases at J, with 8 bases between the two ends. This CDR3 has 13 residues. As DNA, the CDR3 is TGTGCCAGCAGCGTTGACAGTGAAGAGACCCAGTACTTC. This encodes CASSVDSEETQYF.

This clonotype was seen a handful of times. The J gene is TRBJ2-1, the V gene TRBV7-3; perhaps TRBD1 as D (5 bases). Deletions cut 5 bases from V and 8 bases from J, with 13 bases between. CDR3 length: 13 residues. CDR1 and CDR2 from the germline V gene are SGHTA and FQGTGA. CDR3 residues: CASSRTTADEQFF. CDR3 sequence (DNA): TGTGCCAGCAGCCGAACGACAGCCGATGAGCAGTTCTTC.

The chain combines TRBV15 with TRBJ1-6; D ambiguous. CDR1 LNHNV and CDR2 YYDKDF come from the germline V gene (reference sequence). The CDR3 sequence is 14 residues long. V was pared by 0 bases and J by 14 bases, with 14 bases between. This CDR3 is CATSREEGSRALHF. The DNA for the CDR3 is TGTGCCACCAGCAGAGAGGAGGGCTCTCGGGCCCTCCACTTT.

This sequence joins TRBV7-2 and TRBJ2-5, with 10 bases lining up with TRBD2. This CDR3 comprises 16 residues. With V trimmed by 5 bases and J by 4 bases, 10 bases remained unmatched. Germline V gives CDR1 SGHTA, CDR2 FQGNSA. The CDR3 sequence is CASSPGGLAGVETQYF. The CDR3 bases are TGTGCCAGCAGCCCGGGGGGGCTAGCGGGAGTAGAGACCCAGTACTTC.

The J gene is TRBJ1-5, the V gene TRBV4-3; D unclear. Germline loops: CDR1 LGHNA, CDR2 YSLEER. This CDR3 is 13 amino acids long. V was clipped by 2 bases and J by 2 bases, with 4 bases between them. CDR3 nucleotide sequence: TGCGCCAGCAGCCAACAGCGCAATCAGCCCCAGCATTTT. Translating gives CASSQQRNQPQHF.

The chain couples TRBV20-1 to TRBJ2-5; TRBD2 is a possible D gene (7 bases). Germline loops: CDR1 DFQATT, CDR2 SNEGSKA (reference sequence). Trimming pared 6 bases from V and 4 bases from J, leaving 12 bases between. This CDR3 is 12 amino acids long. The CDR3 reads CSAIRGAETQYF. The CDR3 coding sequence is TGCAGTGCCATCCGGGGGGCAGAGACCCAGTACTTC.

The V gene is TRBV29-1, the J gene TRBJ1-4; 7 positions agree with TRBD1. The CDR3 runs 13 residues. Unmatched junction bases numbered 5, after V lost 6 bases and J lost 4 bases. CDR1 is SQVTM, CDR2 ANQGSEA, per germline. CDR3 nucleotide sequence: TGCAGCGTCGCAACAGGGGATAATGAAAAACTGTTTTTT. Amino acid sequence: CSVATGDNEKLFF.

The chain has TRBV5-1 and TRBJ2-7; possible D gene TRBD2, 6 bases. CDR3 size: 13 residues. CDR1 and CDR2 (germline): SGHRS, YFSETQ. The V and J ends lost 2 bases and 5 bases respectively, with 11 bases between them. This CDR3 reads CASSLQGGNEQYF. CDR3 DNA: TGCGCCAGCAGCTTACAAGGAGGGAACGAGCAGTACTTC.

The rearrangement joins TRBV29-1 to TRBJ2-4; perhaps TRBD1 as D (6 bases). The CDR3 extends over 12 amino acids. With 4 bases removed from V and 7 bases from J, the gap between germline ends came to 11 bases. Per the germline V gene, CDR1 is SQVTM and CDR2 is ANQGSEA. CDR3 coding DNA: TGCAGCGTTGCGGCAGGGGACAACATTCAGTACTTC. Translation gives CSVAAGDNIQYF. Supplemented by reference TRBV29-1 and TRBJ2-4, the full variable domain reads SAVISQKPSRDICQRGTSLTIQCQVDSQVTMMFWYRQQPGQSLTLIATANQGSEATYESGFVIDKFPISRPNLTFSTLTVSNMSPEDSSIYLCSVAAGDNIQYFGAGTRLSVL.

The V gene is TRBV6-5, the J gene TRBJ2-7; D remains unclear. This CDR3 has 15 residues. Germline CDR1 is MNHEY and CDR2 is SVGAGI. V lost 0 bases and J lost 3, with 12 bases in between. The CDR3 coding sequence is TGTGCCAGCAGTTACTCGACTTCGATCTTCTACGAGCAGTACTTC. This gives the protein CASSYSTSIFYEQYF.

The J gene is TRBJ1-6, the V gene TRBV3-1, with no clear D. The CDR3 has 13 amino acids. The germline V gene encodes CDR1 LGHDT and CDR2 YNNKEL (reference sequence). The V end lost 5 bases, the J end lost 6 bases, and 8 bases lay between the germline ends. The CDR3 DNA sequence: TGTGCCAGCAGCTCCCGCGCTAATTCACCCCTCCACTTT. Translated: CASSSRANSPLHF.

V gene TRBV7-6 combines with J gene TRBJ2-3; TRBD2 matches at 7 bases. After removal of 3 bases from V and 0 bases from J, the junction contained 6 bases not matched to a gene. CDR1 is SGHVS and CDR2 is FNYEAQ in the germline V gene. The CDR3 is made up of 16 amino acids. CDR3 loop: CASSLENSGSTDTQYF. The CDR3, as DNA: TGTGCCAGCAGCTTGGAGAATAGCGGGAGCACAGATACGCAGTATTTT.

This rearrangement joins TRBV6-2 or TRBV6-3 to TRBJ2-3, with 8 nucleotides matching TRBD1. From germline, CDR1 is MNHEY and CDR2 SVGEGT. V lost 1 base, J lost 6 bases, and 6 bases stayed unmatched. The CDR3 contains 15 residues. The CDR3 sequence: CASSYFGQGPDTQYF. In nucleotides, the CDR3 is TGTGCCAGCAGTTACTTCGGACAGGGCCCCGATACGCAGTATTTT.

The J gene is TRBJ2-2, the V gene TRBV20-1, with a possible D match to TRBD2 (5 bases). This CDR3 region has 15 residues. CDR1 is DFQATT and CDR2 is SNEGSKA in the germline V gene (reference sequence). The V and J ends lost 0 bases and 8 bases respectively, with 16 bases between them. The CDR3 DNA sequence: TGCAGTGCTAGAGATCACGGGCTTCGGGGTGGGGAGCTGTTTTTT. Protein: CSARDHGLRGGELFF.

The chain carries TRBV21-1 and TRBJ2-1; no DNA check was done on the table's D call, TRBD2. TRBV21-1 constitutes a pseudogene. The CDR3 extends over 16 amino acids. The CDR3 reads CASSKVIGLGPNEQFF. Written as DNA, the CDR3 is TGTGCCAGCAGCAAAGTGATAGGACTAGGCCCCAATGAGCAGTTCTTC.

The chain joins TRBV5-1 to TRBJ2-7; tentative D call: TRBD1 (6 bases). This CDR3 region has 13 residues. With 5 bases removed from V and 7 bases from J, the gap between germline ends came to 16 bases. From germline, CDR1 is SGHRS and CDR2 YFSETQ. This CDR3 is CASRLSGAREQYF. The CDR3 DNA sequence: TGCGCCAGCAGATTATCAGGGGCAAGAGAGCAGTACTTC. The full variable domain, completed using reference TRBV5-1 and TRBJ2-7, is KAGVTQTPRYLIKTRGQQVTLSCSPISGHRSVSWYQQTPGQGLQFLFEYFSETQRNKGNFPGRFSGRQFSNSRSEMNVSTLELGDSALYLCASRLSGAREQYFGPGTRLTVT.

There are a few counts of this clonotype. This chain connects TRBV25-1 to TRBJ2-7; 8 bases agree with TRBD1. J lost 6 bases, V lost 6 bases, and 13 bases had no gene match. This CDR3 is built from 15 residues. Per germline, CDR1 MGHDK and CDR2 SYGVNS. The CDR3, as DNA: TGTGCCAGCAGAGCAGGGGGCGCCCGTTTAGCCGAGCAGTACTTC. Translating gives CASRAGGARLAEQYF.

This clonotype appeared a few times. The gene calls are TRBV6-2 or TRBV6-3 and TRBJ2-7; 12 bases align to TRBD2. This CDR3 region has 13 residues. Germline-derived CDR1 and CDR2 are MNHEY and SVGEGT. V shed 9 bases, J shed 10 bases, and the junction held 10 bases outside the gene matches. The CDR3 is CASRLAGVSSQYF. CDR3 DNA: TGTGCCAGTCGACTAGCGGGAGTGTCGAGCCAGTACTTC.

This clonotype turned up a few times. The chain employs TRBV7-9 and TRBJ2-7; 11 nucleotides align to TRBD2. Germline CDR1 and CDR2: SEHNR and FQNEAQ (reference sequence). V shed 4 bases, J shed 6 bases, and the junction held 14 bases outside the gene matches. The CDR3 length is 17 residues. The CDR3 loop reads CASSSGLADDWGLEQYF. The CDR3 DNA sequence: TGTGCCAGCAGCTCGGGACTAGCGGATGACTGGGGTCTCGAGCAGTACTTC.

This clonotype was counted between two and nine times. The chain recombines TRBV7-3 with TRBJ2-2, with a weak D call TRBD1 (6 bases). V dropped 5 bases and J dropped 5 bases, with 18 bases sitting between them. The CDR3 has 16 residues. Germline CDR1 is SGHTA and CDR2 is FQGTGA. The CDR3 here is CASSQGYTGTTGELFF. In DNA, the CDR3 is TGTGCCAGCAGCCAAGGGTATACAGGGACGACCGGGGAGCTGTTTTTT.

The chain is built from TRBV7-2 and TRBJ2-7, with 7 bases that match TRBD2. Per germline, CDR1 SGHTA and CDR2 FQGNSA. CDR3 size: 12 residues. With 5 bases clipped from V and 7 bases from J, the junction kept 5 bases outside the gene matches. CDR3 coding DNA: TGTGCCAGCAGCCACGGGACTATAGAGCAGTACTTC. This encodes CASSHGTIEQYF.

This clonotype was picked up many times. The rearrangement joins TRBV20-1 to TRBJ2-1; no clear D. The CDR3 has 11 amino acids. CDR1 is DFQATT, CDR2 SNEGSKA, per germline (reference sequence). V lost 5 bases, J lost 3 bases, and 5 bases lay in between. The CDR3 reads CSARLYNEQFF. The CDR3 DNA follows: TGCAGTGCTCGCCTCTACAATGAGCAGTTCTTC.